This T cell receptor beta chain came from a study of cytomegalovirus exposure and HLA in healthy donors. Primers for the PCR totalled 60 Vbeta and 13 Jbeta. In the original analysis: In a later analysis, some 80 million unique TCR beta chains included roughly 11 million shared by two or more donors. Clones were read by immunoSEQ multiplex PCR, and TCRdb kept only the in-frame ones, dropping some. The V and J calls and the clone size are those of that table, but D and trimming were determined from the DNA. The profile shows some 120,000 clones, 82% of them singletons. As for the donors, each was a healthy bone marrow donor. Study conclusions and caveats: Rare TCR sequences dominated, though some public TCRs recurred in many donors. There were several of the most significant clusters that appeared linked to common viral pathogens in a later analysis.

This CDR3 comprises 17 residues. Germline-derived CDR1 and CDR2 are SGHTA and FQGTGA. The trim removed 5 bases at V and 5 bases at J, leaving 14 bases unmatched. Regarding this clone: Its specificity is not known.

The TCR was taken from a woman in her late teens or twenties in good health and CMV-seronegative. Sample: PBMCs. The chain couples TRBV7-3 to TRBJ1-1; 10 nucleotides align to TRBD1. The chain's CDR3 is CASSPHPRDRGGTEAFF. In DNA, the CDR3 is TGTGCCAGCAGCCCCCACCCCCGGGACAGGGGAGGGACTGAAGCTTTCTTT.